The rows below give T cell receptor beta chains drawn from one sample of a study of cytomegalovirus exposure and HLA in healthy donors. Assay used: immunoSEQ multiplex PCR; TCRdb lists only in-frame clones, some missing. The sample holds under 200,000 clones, roughly 85% seen once. Source material: PBMCs. These receptors were taken from a man aged 25 to 40 in good health and CMV-seropositive. The CDR3 runs from the conserved cysteine through the conserved F or W. D genes are given only for firm matches. Only some rows state a clone size, as once, few, many or a class for expanded clones.

.,TRBJ1-1,TRBV6-5,.,TGTGCCAGCACCTTACTCAAAGGAGCTGAAGCTTTCTTT,CASTLLKGAEAFF
.,TRBJ1-5,TRBV6-6,.,TGTGCCACCTTAGACAGATCCCTCAATCAGCCCCAGCATTTT,CATLDRSLNQPQHF
TRBD1,TRBJ1-2,TRBV5-5,.,TGTGCCAGCAGCTTGGGACAGGGGGCAGGGGGCTACACCTTC,CASSLGQGAGGYTF
TRBD2,TRBJ2-3,TRBV7-3,.,TGTGCCAGCAGCCCCTGGGCGGGAGGCACAGATACGCAGTATTTT,CASSPWAGGTDTQYF
TRBD2,TRBJ2-1,TRBV6-4,.,TGTGCCAGCAGTGACTCATCCGATAGCGGGCCCTACAATGAGCAGTTCTTC,CASSDSSDSGPYNEQFF
.,TRBJ2-1,TRBV19,once,TGTGCTTCCAGGGCCTACAATGAGCAGTTCTTC,CASRAYNEQFF
.,TRBJ2-5,TRBV5-1,.,TGCGCCAGCAGCGGGAGGACGGAGAAAGAGACCCAGTACTTC,CASSGRTEKETQYF
TRBD2,TRBJ2-1,TRBV7-2,.,TGTGCCAGCAGCCCGGGAGGGACTAACTACAATGAGCAGTTCTTC,CASSPGGTNYNEQFF
.,TRBJ2-2,TRBV7-3,.,TGTGCCAGCAGCTTAAGGCCTGGGGGGACTTCCACCGGGGAGCTGTTTTTT,CASSLRPGGTSTGELFF
TRBD1,TRBJ2-7,TRBV18,.,TGTGCCAGCTCACCTCCGGGACAGGGCTACGAGCAGTACTTC,CASSPPGQGYEQYF
TRBD2,TRBJ2-1,TRBV25-1,.,TGTGCCACCTTGTCGGCAGGGAAGAGCGGGGGGACCTACAATGAGCAGTTCTTC,CATLSAGKSGGTYNEQFF
TRBD1,TRBJ2-5,TRBV7-6,.,TGTGCCAGCAGCCAGACAGGGCCAGAGACCCAGTACTTC,CASSQTGPETQYF
TRBD2,TRBJ2-5,TRBV9,.,TGTGCCAGCAGCGTAGAAGATAGCGGGAGGCCCGATAGGGAGACCCAGTACTTC,CASSVEDSGRPDRETQYF
.,TRBJ2-1,TRBV2,.,TGTGCCAGCAGTGTAGCCAGGGTGTACAATGAGCAGTTCTTC,CASSVARVYNEQFF
TRBD2,TRBJ2-1,TRBV10-1,.,TGCGCCAGCAGTGGGGGACTAGCGGGAGGGTCCTACAATGAGCAGTTCTTC,CASSGGLAGGSYNEQFF
.,TRBJ2-2,TRBV4-1,.,TGCGCCAGCAGCCAATTAGGAGTAGTTGGCACCGGGGAGCTGTTTTTT,CASSQLGVVGTGELFF
TRBD2,TRBJ2-3,TRBV6-5,.,TGTGCCAGCAGTCGGGGGGGTACGCAGTATTTT,CASSRGGTQYF
.,TRBJ2-3,TRBV5-1,.,TGCGCCAGCAGCTTCAGGGCAGGCGATTCTAGCACAGATACGCAGTATTTT,CASSFRAGDSSTDTQYF
TRBD2,TRBJ2-4,TRBV9,.,TGTGCCAGCAGCGTAGTGTTGCGGGAGGGTGGAAACATTCAGTACTTC,CASSVVLREGGNIQYF
.,TRBJ2-2,TRBV9,.,TGTGCCAGCAGCGTAGCGGGGGACCCGAACACCGGGGAGCTGTTTTTT,CASSVAGDPNTGELFF
.,TRBJ2-1,TRBV5-6,few,TGTGCCAGCAGTTGGACAGAAAGCTACAATGAGCAGTTCTTC,CASSWTESYNEQFF
.,TRBJ2-1,TRBV15,once,TGTGCCACCAGCAGAGATCCCGTTACGACTGGTGGTGAGCAGTTCTTC,CATSRDPVTTGGEQFF
TRBD1,TRBJ2-1,TRBV7-3,.,TGTGCCAGCAGCTCAAGACAGGGGCTTGAGCAGTTCTTC,CASSSRQGLEQFF
TRBD1,TRBJ2-2,TRBV5-4,.,TGTGCCAGCAGCTTGGCCCCGGACAGGGTGTTGACCGGGGAGCTGTTTTTT,CASSLAPDRVLTGELFF